Sequencing of this TCR beta chain was carried out in a study of monozygotic twins with inflammatory bowel disease. Whole-study findings and limits: Similarity of repertoires did not differ between concordant and discordant twins, possibly from limited power. Twins with IBD had fewer clonotypes in common with others than healthy twins, particularly during disease activity.

The germline CDR1 and CDR2 sequences are SGHDT and YYEEEE. The CDR3 runs to 14 residues. One entry per CDR3 protein, without DNA, is what TCRdb gives after re-calling the 5' RACE reads. The sample table includes some 200,000 distinct CDR3 sequences. On this clonotype: Antigen specificity is unknown.

This TCR derives from a human donor with ulcerative colitis or Crohn's disease, or a healthy co-twin of an affected twin (not recorded which). Sample: blood. This chain uses TRBV5-6 with TRBJ2-7. CDR3 in amino acids: CASSLVEQGDEQYF. Together with reference TRBV5-6 and TRBJ2-7, the CDR3 gives the full variable domain: DAGVTQSPTHLIKTRGQQVTLRCSPKSGHDTVSWYQQALGQGPQFIFQYYEEEERQRGNFPDRFSGHQFPNYSSELNVNALLLGDSALYLCASSLVEQGDEQYFGPGTRLTVT.